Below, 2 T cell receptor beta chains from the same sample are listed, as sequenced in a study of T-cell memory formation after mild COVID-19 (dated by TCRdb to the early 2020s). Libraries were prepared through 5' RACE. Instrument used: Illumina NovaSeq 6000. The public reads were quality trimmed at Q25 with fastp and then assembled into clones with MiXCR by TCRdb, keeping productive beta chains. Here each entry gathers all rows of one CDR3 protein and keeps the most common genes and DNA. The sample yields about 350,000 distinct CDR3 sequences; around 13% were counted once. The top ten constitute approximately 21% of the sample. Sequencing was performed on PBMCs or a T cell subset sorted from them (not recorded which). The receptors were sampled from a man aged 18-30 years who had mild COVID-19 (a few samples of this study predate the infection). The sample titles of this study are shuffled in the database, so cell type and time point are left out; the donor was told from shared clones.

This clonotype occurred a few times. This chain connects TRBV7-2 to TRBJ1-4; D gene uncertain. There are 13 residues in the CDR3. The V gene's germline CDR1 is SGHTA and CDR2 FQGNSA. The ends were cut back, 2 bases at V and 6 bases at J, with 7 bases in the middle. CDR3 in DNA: TGTGCCAGCAGCTTATTTGGCGATGAAAAACTGTTTTTT. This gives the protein CASSLFGDEKLFF.

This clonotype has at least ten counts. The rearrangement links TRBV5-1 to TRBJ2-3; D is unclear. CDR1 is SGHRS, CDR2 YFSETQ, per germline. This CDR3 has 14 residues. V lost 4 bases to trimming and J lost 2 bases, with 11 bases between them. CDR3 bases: TGCGCCAGCAGCCTCGTTGGCGCCACAGATACGCAGTATTTT. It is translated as CASSLVGATDTQYF.